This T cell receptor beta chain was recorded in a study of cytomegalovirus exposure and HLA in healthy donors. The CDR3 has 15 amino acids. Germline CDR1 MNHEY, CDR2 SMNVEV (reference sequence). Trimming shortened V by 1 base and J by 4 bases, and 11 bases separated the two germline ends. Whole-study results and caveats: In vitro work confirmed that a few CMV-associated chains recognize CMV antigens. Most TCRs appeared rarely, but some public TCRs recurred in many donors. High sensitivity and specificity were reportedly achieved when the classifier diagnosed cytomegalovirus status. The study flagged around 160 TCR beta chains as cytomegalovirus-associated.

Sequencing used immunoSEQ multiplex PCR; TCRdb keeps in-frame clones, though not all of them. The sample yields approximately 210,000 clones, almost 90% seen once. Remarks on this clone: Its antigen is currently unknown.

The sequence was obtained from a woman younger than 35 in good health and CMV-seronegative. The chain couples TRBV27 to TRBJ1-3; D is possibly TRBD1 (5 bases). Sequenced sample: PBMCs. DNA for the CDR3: TGTGCCAGCAGTTTATATCGCGGGGCAGGAAACACCATATATTTT. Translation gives CASSLYRGAGNTIYF.